A single sample is the source of the 25 T cell receptor beta chains below, sequenced in a study of shared clonotypes between healthy human individuals. The repertoire was sequenced with immunoSEQ multiplex PCR; TCRdb's copy has only in-frame clones and lacks some. The sample holds about 2.4 million clones, approximately 92% seen once. Material: naive CD4+ T cells sorted from blood. Regarding subset: CD45RA+ positively selected. The receptors stem from a man aged 18 to 35 in good health.

The sample holds one count of this clone. This chain uses TRBV14 with TRBJ2-7; D is unresolved. The CDR3 runs to 13 residues. CDR1 SGHDN and CDR2 FVKESK come from the germline V gene. V dropped 6 bases and J dropped 1 base, with 10 bases sitting between them. The DNA for the CDR3 is TGTGCCAGCAGAGAAAGTGGGTCCTACGAGCAGTACTTC. Protein sequence: CASRESGSYEQYF.

This clone was seen only once. The genes are TRBV7-3 and TRBJ2-3; D may be TRBD2 (6 bases). The V end lost 8 bases, the J end lost 0 bases, and 18 bases lay between the germline ends. In germline, CDR1 is SGHTA, CDR2 FQGTGA. This CDR3 has 16 amino acids. The CDR3 loop is CASAPWRDGSTDTQYF. The CDR3 DNA reads as TGTGCCAGCGCGCCCTGGCGGGACGGTAGCACAGATACGCAGTATTTT.

In regard to this clone: Other DNA sequences in the sample encode the same CDR3. The rearrangement uses TRBV6-5 and TRBJ1-1; no clear D gene. The length of the CDR3 is 15 residues. Germline CDR1 MNHEY, CDR2 SVGAGI. V was cut by 2 bases and J by 0 bases, with 10 bases left in between. The CDR3 sequence is CASSYAGFMNTEAFF. DNA for the CDR3: TGTGCCAGCAGTTACGCGGGGTTTATGAACACTGAAGCTTTCTTT.

The gene calls are TRBV28 and TRBJ1-2; D perhaps matches TRBD1 (5 bases). Germline V CDR1 and CDR2: MDHEN, SYDVKM. Trimming removed 8 bases at V and 4 bases at J, with 17 bases between. The CDR3 has 14 amino acids. CDR3: CASSPPGTAYGYTF. The CDR3 DNA follows: TGTGCCAGCTCCCCCCCCGGGACGGCCTATGGCTACACCTTC.

V is TRBV6-1 and J is TRBJ2-6; D uncertain. This CDR3 comprises 16 residues. V dropped 4 bases and J dropped 4 bases, with 14 bases sitting between them. Germline V CDR1 and CDR2: MNHNS, SASEGT. CDR3 region: CASSAPFLPGANVLTF. The CDR3 coding sequence is TGTGCCAGCAGTGCCCCGTTCCTCCCAGGGGCCAACGTCCTGACTTTC.

This clone appeared once. The chain has TRBV29-1 and TRBJ1-2; D gene unclear. V lost 3 bases, J lost 4 bases, and 12 bases lay in between. In germline, CDR1 is SQVTM, CDR2 ANQGSEA. The CDR3 has 13 residues. In DNA, the CDR3 is TGCAGCGTTGACTACCGCCAAACCTATGGCTACACCTTC. Encoded protein: CSVDYRQTYGYTF.

The chain recombines TRBV9 with TRBJ2-1; perhaps TRBD1 as D (5 bases). V was pared by 0 bases and J by 6 bases, with 7 bases between. This CDR3 is 13 amino acids long. Germline CDR1 SGDLS, CDR2 YYNGEE. CDR3 sequence: CASSVAGANEQFF. CDR3 DNA sequence: TGTGCCAGCAGCGTAGCTGGGGCCAATGAGCAGTTCTTC. Full variable domain (remainder filled in from reference TRBV9 and TRBJ2-1): DSGVTQTPKHLITATGQRVTLRCSPRSGDLSVYWYQQSLDQGLQFLIQYYNGEERAKGNILERFSAQQFPDLHSELNLSSLELGDSALYFCASSVAGANEQFFGPGTRLTVL.

This clone has just one count. This chain connects TRBV18 to TRBJ2-5; TRBD1 matches at 7 bases. CDR3 size: 16 residues. With V trimmed by 2 bases and J by 3 bases, 9 bases remained unmatched. Germline V gives CDR1 KGHSH, CDR2 LQKENI. CDR3 protein: CASSPYRDSHEETQYF. For the CDR3, the DNA is TGTGCCAGCTCACCATATAGGGACAGCCATGAAGAGACCCAGTACTTC. The variable domain in full, with the rest retrieved from reference TRBV18 and TRBJ2-5, is NAGVMQNPRHLVRRRGQEARLRCSPMKGHSHVYWYRQLPEEGLKFMVYLQKENIIDESGMPKERFSAEFPKEGPSILRIQQVVRGDSAAYFCASSPYRDSHEETQYFGPGTRLLVL.

The chain joins TRBV11-1 to TRBJ2-5, with 7 bases aligning to TRBD1. The germline gives CDR1 SGHAT, CDR2 FQDESV (reference sequence). The CDR3 totals 13 residues. With V trimmed by 3 bases and J by 5 bases, 3 bases remained unmatched. The DNA of the CDR3 is TGTGCCAGCAGCTTCGACAGGGAGGAGACCCAGTACTTC. Protein: CASSFDREETQYF.

The chain is built from TRBV5-1 and TRBJ2-7, with 11 bases matching TRBD1. J was trimmed by 3 bases and V by 2 bases; bases with no gene match: 4. There are 15 residues in the CDR3. CDR1 and CDR2 (germline): SGHRS, YFSETQ. The CDR3 DNA reads as TGCGCCAGCAGCTTACGGACAGGGGGCTTCTACGAGCAGTACTTC. This translates into CASSLRTGGFYEQYF.

In its sample, this clone was seen a few times. The chain is built from TRBV19 and TRBJ1-2, with D maybe TRBD1 (5 bases). V lost 1 base and J lost 8, with 11 bases in between. The CDR3 is 13 residues long. Germline loops: CDR1 LNHDA, CDR2 SQIVND (reference sequence). The CDR3 sequence is CASSIAQGWGYTF. The CDR3 DNA sequence: TGTGCCAGTAGTATAGCTCAGGGTTGGGGCTACACCTTC.

With regard to this clone: The sample holds other DNA sequences that translate to the same CDR3. The chain recombines TRBV7-9 with TRBJ1-1, with 8 bases matching TRBD1. V was pared by 5 bases and J by 4 bases, with 9 bases of the junction left unmatched. The CDR3 runs 15 residues. Germline V lookup: CDR1 SEHNR, CDR2 FQNEAQ (reference sequence). CDR3 amino acids: CASSPRTGGGTEAFF. For the CDR3, the DNA is TGTGCCAGCAGCCCCCGTACAGGGGGAGGCACTGAAGCTTTCTTT. Full variable domain (missing parts from reference TRBV7-9 and TRBJ1-1): DTGVSQNPRHKITKRGQNVTFRCDPISEHNRLYWYRQTLGQGPEFLTYFQNEAQLEKSRLLSDRFSAERPKGSFSTLEIQRTEQGDSAMYLCASSPRTGGGTEAFFGQGTRLTVV.

The chain couples TRBV7-9 to TRBJ2-4; D is unclear. In germline, CDR1 is SEHNR, CDR2 FQNEAQ (reference sequence). The CDR3 loop spans 14 amino acids. V was shortened by 5 bases and J by 1 base, with 9 bases between the two germline ends. CDR3 amino acids: CASSPSFAKNIQYF. CDR3 nucleotide sequence: TGTGCCAGCAGCCCCTCCTTTGCCAAAAACATTCAGTACTTC.

This clone was counted a few times. The identical CDR3 is also encoded by other nucleotide sequences in the sample. The J gene is TRBJ1-1, the V gene TRBV19; weak D call: TRBD1 (5 bases). The CDR3 loop spans 14 amino acids. Germline values: CDR1 LNHDA, CDR2 SQIVND (reference sequence). Between the trimmed V and J ends, which lost 1 base and 2 bases, there was a span of 8 bases. The chain's CDR3 is CASSIGQGNTEAFF. The CDR3 nucleotides are TGTGCCAGTAGTATAGGGCAGGGAAACACTGAAGCTTTCTTT.

Notes on this clone: Other DNA sequences in this specimen translate into the identical CDR3. This chain links TRBV2 with TRBJ1-5; D is uncertain. This CDR3 has 11 amino acids. Germline V lookup: CDR1 SNHLY, CDR2 FYNNEI. V was clipped by 2 bases and J by 7 bases, with 3 bases between them. This chain's CDR3 is CASSESQPQHF. DNA of the CDR3: TGTGCCAGCAGTGAAAGCCAGCCCCAGCATTTT.

The V gene is TRBV6-6, the J gene TRBJ2-1; TRBD2 agrees at 8 bases. V gave up 9 bases and J gave up 6 bases; unmatched junction bases: 10. There are 14 residues in the CDR3. In germline, CDR1 is MNHNY, CDR2 SVGAGI (reference sequence). CDR3 nucleotide sequence: TGTGCCAGTCTAGCGGGTGGGGCCCTCAATGAGCAGTTCTTC. Its protein product is CASLAGGALNEQFF.

The chain couples TRBV2 to TRBJ1-2; D is unclear. This CDR3 is 14 amino acids long. Trimming left V 4 bases short and J 7 bases short, with 16 bases between. Looked up from germline, CDR1 is SNHLY and CDR2 is FYNNEI. DNA of the CDR3: TGTGCCAGCAGTGTTAGGGAAGCGCTGGTTGGCTACACCTTC. It is translated as CASSVREALVGYTF.

V is TRBV5-1 and J is TRBJ2-3; 7 bases match TRBD2. V shed 4 bases and J 7 bases; nucleotides not matched to a gene: 15. Germline values: CDR1 SGHRS, CDR2 YFSETQ. The CDR3 runs 16 residues. CDR3 coding DNA: TGCGCCAGCAGCCGAGGGGTACTGGGAGCGGGAAATACGCAGTATTTT. It codes for CASSRGVLGAGNTQYF.

The chain couples TRBV30 to TRBJ2-1, with TRBD1 matching over 9 bases. Germline V gene sequence: CDR1 GTSNPN, CDR2 SVGIG (reference sequence). V lost 4 bases to trimming and J lost 7 bases; unmatched junction nucleotides: 5. This CDR3 is 13 amino acids long. The CDR3 reads CAWTDRGGNEQFF. The CDR3 DNA reads TGTGCCTGGACGGACAGGGGAGGTAATGAGCAGTTCTTC.

This clone has a handful of counts. The same CDR3 arises from other DNA sequences in this sample as well. The chain recombines TRBV6-5 with TRBJ2-7; D remains unclear. Germline loops: CDR1 MNHEY, CDR2 SVGAGI. This CDR3 contains 12 residues. V lost 5 bases to trimming and J lost 4 bases, with 9 bases between them. In DNA, the CDR3 is TGTGCCAGCAGTCCTGGACGTTACGAGCAGTACTTC. It is translated as CASSPGRYEQYF.

With regard to this clone: Different DNA sequences within this sample yield the same CDR3. The chain employs TRBV7-2 and TRBJ2-5; D tentatively reads TRBD1 or TRBD2 (5 bases each). Trimming took 8 bases from V and 2 from J, leaving 15 bases between them. This CDR3 region has 14 residues. The germline V gene has CDR1 SGHTA and CDR2 FQGNSA. The CDR3 loop reads CASQRGPSQETQYF. The CDR3 DNA is TGTGCCAGCCAACGGGGACCGAGTCAAGAGACCCAGTACTTC.

There are a few counts of this clone. The rearrangement links TRBV6-6 to TRBJ1-5, with 8 bases that match TRBD1. The germline V gene encodes CDR1 MNHNY and CDR2 SVGAGI (reference sequence). J gave up 4 bases and V 8 bases, and 10 bases lay outside the gene matches. This CDR3 has 15 amino acids. As DNA, the CDR3 is TGTGCCAGCCGTACGCCGACAGGGGAAAATCAGCCCCAGCATTTT. Its protein product is CASRTPTGENQPQHF.

V and J are TRBV19 and TRBJ1-5, with 10 bases fitting TRBD1. Germline V gives CDR1 LNHDA, CDR2 SQIVND (reference sequence). This CDR3 contains 15 residues. After removal of 3 bases from V and 7 bases from J, the junction contained 6 bases not matched to a gene. CDR3 loop: CASSIAGQGSQPQHF. The CDR3, as DNA: TGTGCCAGTAGTATCGCGGGACAGGGGTCACAGCCCCAGCATTTT.

This chain links TRBV18 with TRBJ1-4; 9 bases are a match to TRBD1. Germline V lookup: CDR1 KGHSH, CDR2 LQKENI. The junction had 9 bases not matched to a gene; V was cut back by 2 bases and J by 5 bases. This CDR3 contains 17 residues. The CDR3 is CASSPIWDRALNEKLFF. The CDR3 DNA follows: TGTGCCAGCTCACCAATTTGGGACAGGGCTTTGAATGAAAAACTGTTTTTT.

The J gene is TRBJ1-5, the V gene TRBV5-4; no clear D. V was clipped by 9 bases and J by 3 bases, with 13 bases between them. Germline CDR1 and CDR2: SGHNT and YYREEE (reference sequence). The CDR3 extends over 13 amino acids. The CDR3 region is CATGTDSNQPQHF. In nucleotides, the CDR3 is TGTGCCACAGGCACAGATTCCAATCAGCCCCAGCATTTT.